These 12 T cell receptor beta chains were sequenced from one sample in a study of blood T cell repertoires in COVID-19. The table came from immunoSEQ multiplex PCR; TCRdb's copy has only in-frame clones and leaves some out. In the table there are fewer than 350,000 clones, about 89% of which are singletons. The sequenced material came from PBMCs or T cells enriched from blood (not recorded which). These receptors all come from a woman in her forties who had recovered from COVID-19.

The CDR3 DNA follows: TGCGCCAGCAGTGAGTCTTCAACAGATACGCAGTATTTT. Translating it yields CASSESSTDTQYF. V and J are TRBV10-1 and TRBJ2-3; D is undetermined. Trimming removed 0 bases at V and 3 bases at J, with 4 bases between. This CDR3 contains 13 residues. Germline values: CDR1 WNHNN, CDR2 SYGVQD (reference sequence).

V usage is TRBV11-2 and J usage is TRBJ1-1; TRBD1 aligns across 9 bases. V lost 6 bases to trimming and J lost 6 bases; unmatched junction nucleotides: 8. CDR1 SGHAT and CDR2 FQNNGV come from the germline V gene. The CDR3 is 14 amino acids. This chain's CDR3 is CASSSGTGLAEAFF. CDR3 coding DNA: TGTGCCAGCAGTTCCGGGACAGGGTTGGCTGAAGCTTTCTTT.

This chain connects TRBV18 to TRBJ2-2; 11 bases are shared with TRBD2. The V gene end was trimmed by 2 bases and the J gene end by 6 bases; junction bases not matched to a gene: 2. This CDR3 region has 15 residues. Germline V gene data show CDR1 as KGHSH and CDR2 as LQKENI. This chain's CDR3 is CASSPTLAGAGELFF. In DNA, the CDR3 is TGTGCCAGCTCACCAACACTAGCGGGAGCCGGGGAGCTGTTTTTT.

This chain links TRBV4-3 with TRBJ2-7, with TRBD1 identical over 10 bases. Germline assignment: CDR1 LGHNA and CDR2 YSLEER. The V gene end was trimmed by 3 bases and the J gene end by 2 bases; junction bases not matched to a gene: 4. This CDR3 is built from 15 residues. Written as DNA, the CDR3 is TGCGCCAGCAGCCAGACCGGGACAGGGGCCTACGAGCAGTACTTC. Translated: CASSQTGTGAYEQYF.

DNA of the CDR3: TGTGCCAGCAATTCCGGCCGGGGAGGGAACACTGAAGCTTTCTTT. Translation gives CASNSGRGGNTEAFF. The genes are TRBV2 and TRBJ1-1, with D hard to call. CDR1 is SNHLY and CDR2 is FYNNEI in the germline V gene. The CDR3 consists of 15 residues. V lost 7 bases to trimming and J lost 1 base, with 16 bases between them.

The chain combines TRBV6-6 with TRBJ2-1; D gene ambiguous. Trimming took 6 bases from V and 10 from J, leaving 13 bases between them. Germline CDR1 MNHNY, CDR2 SVGAGI (reference sequence). The CDR3 spans 12 residues. DNA for the CDR3: TGTGCCAGCAGCCCATTTACAACGGAGCAGTTCTTC. This gives the protein CASSPFTTEQFF.

V gene TRBV30 combines with J gene TRBJ1-2, with D possibly matching TRBD1 (6 bases). Trimming left V 3 bases short and J 8 bases short, with 16 bases between. The CDR3 loop spans 13 amino acids. Germline V gene lookup returns CDR1 GTSNPN and CDR2 SVGIG (reference sequence). The CDR3 loop is CAWSVSGDGGYTF. As DNA, the CDR3 is TGTGCCTGGAGCGTTTCAGGGGATGGAGGCTACACCTTC.

The chain is built from TRBV11-2 and TRBJ1-2, with D possibly matching TRBD1 (6 bases). V lost 5 bases and J 3 bases, leaving 16 bases between the germline ends. The germline V gene encodes CDR1 SGHAT and CDR2 FQNNGV. There are 15 residues in the CDR3. The CDR3 sequence is CASSPRPSGDYGYTF. CDR3 coding DNA: TGTGCCAGCAGCCCCCGCCCATCAGGGGACTATGGCTACACCTTC.

This clone was observed a single time. The V gene is TRBV7-2, the J gene TRBJ1-6, with D uncertain. V was clipped by 2 bases and J by 7 bases, with 12 bases between them. Germline V gene sequence: CDR1 SGHTA, CDR2 FQGNSA. The CDR3 has 15 amino acids. The CDR3 coding sequence is TGTGCCAGCAGCTTAATGGGAGGAAGCAATTCACCCCTCCACTTT. Residues: CASSLMGGSNSPLHF.

V is TRBV15 and J is TRBJ2-1; 13 bases agree with TRBD2. V shed 1 base, J shed 6 bases, and the junction held 6 bases outside the gene matches. Germline V gives CDR1 LNHNV, CDR2 YYDKDF (reference sequence). CDR3 length: 17 residues. The CDR3 loop reads CATSRVSGTSGTNEQFF. The DNA for the CDR3 is TGTGCCACCAGCAGAGTTTCCGGGACTAGCGGGACCAATGAGCAGTTCTTC.

In DNA, the CDR3 is TGTGCCAGCAGCTTGGGGGACAAAACTTACGAAGGGCAGTACTTC. Protein sequence: CASSLGDKTYEGQYF. The V call is TRBV11-3, the J call TRBJ2-7, with TRBD1 as a possible D gene (6 bases). This CDR3 has 15 amino acids. Trimming left V 3 bases short and J 9 bases short, with 21 bases between. Per the germline V gene, CDR1 is SGHNT and CDR2 is YENEEA.

The chain combines TRBV19 with TRBJ1-5; the match to TRBD1 covers 12 bases. CDR3 length equals 14 residues. Germline CDR1 reads LNHDA; CDR2 reads SQIVND (reference sequence). The V and J ends lost 5 bases and 7 bases, in that order; junction bases with no gene match: 3. CDR3 nucleotides: TGTGCCAGTAGTTCCGGGACAGGGGGCCAGCCCCAGCATTTT. This gives the protein CASSSGTGGQPQHF.